A selection of T cell receptor beta chains follows, all from one sample in a study of cytomegalovirus exposure and HLA in healthy donors. Only in-frame clones appear in the TCRdb table, and some are missing; sequencing was by immunoSEQ multiplex PCR. This table has 95,000 to 130,000 clones, 75% appearing once. Sample: PBMCs. These receptors were obtained from a woman aged 18-29 years in good health and CMV-seronegative. The CDR3 runs from the conserved cysteine through the conserved F or W. D genes are given only for firm matches. Rows may omit the clone size; those that give it use once, few, many or a size class.

v_gene,d_gene,j_gene,abundance,CDR3aa,CDR3nt
TRBV6-1,-,TRBJ1-1,-,CASSLQAANTEAFF,TGTGCCAGCAGCCTACAGGCAGCGAACACTGAAGCTTTCTTT
TRBV7-8,-,TRBJ1-4,-,CASSLVLGPATNEKLFF,TGTGCCAGCAGCTTAGTGCTGGGGCCCGCAACTAATGAAAAACTGTTTTTT
TRBV7-2,-,TRBJ1-5,-,CASSSFPGQPQHF,TGTGCCAGCAGCTCGTTCCCGGGACAGCCCCAGCATTTT
TRBV19,-,TRBJ1-3,-,CASSRGSGNTIYF,TGTGCCAGTAGTCGAGGCTCTGGAAACACCATATATTTT
TRBV13,-,TRBJ2-3,few,CASSPRGGADTQYF,TGTGCCAGCAGCCCCAGAGGGGGGGCGGATACGCAGTATTTT
TRBV4-2,TRBD1,TRBJ1-5,-,CASSPSRFLEGTGGVMLGQPQHF,TGTGCCAGCAGCCCCTCCCGATTCCTGGAGGGGACAGGGGGCGTGATGCTGGGTCAGCCCCAGCATTTT
TRBV7-3,-,TRBJ1-1,-,CASSPTPGTEAFF,TGTGCCAGCAGCCCGACACCGGGAACTGAAGCTTTCTTT
TRBV29-1,TRBD1,TRBJ1-3,-,CSVSPDRGLSGNTIYF,TGCAGCGTCTCTCCGGACAGGGGGCTCTCTGGAAACACCATATATTTT
TRBV5-1,-,TRBJ1-3,-,CASSRDTPSSGNTIYF,TGCGCCAGCAGCAGGGACACTCCGAGCTCTGGAAACACCATATATTTT
TRBV30,-,TRBJ1-1,-,CAWRPSDWAFF,TGTGCCTGGAGACCGTCTGACTGGGCTTTCTTT
TRBV5-1,-,TRBJ1-2,-,CASSFPGNYGYTF,TGCGCCAGCAGCTTCCCAGGGAACTATGGCTACACCTTC
TRBV6-1,TRBD1,TRBJ1-2,-,CASSEGQGFGYTF,TGTGCCAGCAGTGAGGGACAGGGGTTTGGCTACACCTTC
TRBV2,TRBD1,TRBJ2-2,few,CASLPPGQGAIGELFF,TGTGCCAGCCTTCCGCCAGGACAGGGGGCTATCGGGGAGCTGTTTTTT
TRBV7-3,-,TRBJ2-1,few,CASSLSQGSYNEQFF,TGTGCCAGCAGCTTATCACAGGGCTCCTACAATGAGCAGTTCTTC
TRBV7-9,TRBD2,TRBJ2-5,once,CASSYSSGGVQETQYF,TGTGCCAGCAGCTACTCTAGCGGGGGGGTCCAAGAGACCCAGTACTTC
TRBV2,-,TRBJ1-2,once,CASSELWQNYGYTF,TGTGCCAGCAGTGAACTGTGGCAGAACTATGGCTACACCTTC
TRBV19,-,TRBJ2-7,-,CASSIGFSRLSGEQYF,TGTGCCAGTAGTATCGGTTTTTCTAGGCTTTCGGGCGAGCAGTACTTC
TRBV7-6,-,TRBJ1-1,-,CASSLAIDSRTEAFF,TGTGCCAGCAGCTTAGCGATAGACAGTAGAACTGAAGCTTTCTTT
TRBV7-6,-,TRBJ2-5,-,CASSGITMALRETQYF,TGTGCCAGCAGCGGTATTACTATGGCGTTGAGAGAGACCCAGTACTTC
TRBV10-1,TRBD2,TRBJ2-7,-,CASSPGTSGRNNPYEQYF,TGCGCCAGCAGCCCCGGGACTAGCGGGCGGAATAACCCCTACGAGCAGTACTTC
TRBV29-1,TRBD1,TRBJ2-1,-,CSAAGQGYNEQFF,TGCAGCGCCGCGGGACAGGGCTACAATGAGCAGTTCTTC
TRBV2,TRBD1,TRBJ1-1,-,CASRPQGYTEAFF,TGTGCCAGCAGGCCACAGGGGTACACTGAAGCTTTCTTT
TRBV29-1,TRBD1,TRBJ1-1,few,CSVDQTGVNTEAFF,TGCAGCGTTGATCAGACAGGGGTGAACACTGAAGCTTTCTTT
TRBV2,-,TRBJ1-5,once,CASGVWRNQPQHF,TGTGCCAGCGGTGTGTGGAGGAATCAGCCCCAGCATTTT
TRBV7-6,-,TRBJ2-7,few,CASSLNRDEQYF,TGTGCCAGCAGCTTAAACAGGGACGAGCAGTACTTC